A selection of T cell receptor beta chains follows, all from one sample in a study of T cell repertoires in cytomegalovirus infection. TCRdb reanalysed the reads using MiXCR and keeps one entry per CDR3 protein. The data show nearly 700,000 distinct CDR3 sequences, with around 32% seen just once and roughly 20% held by the top ten. No antigen is known for these receptors. The material was cultured PBMCs, obtained from culture after CMV antigen stimulation. Receptors originate from a human donor in good health (CMV status not recorded). Some clones in this sample may be carry-over from other donors' samples. The CDR3 runs from the conserved cysteine through the conserved F or W. D genes are given only for firm matches. Part of the rows lack a size; the others show once, few, many or a class for expanded clones.

J gene	clone size	D gene	V gene	CDR3 DNA	CDR3 protein
TRBJ2-7	few	.	TRBV7-2	TGTGCCAGCAGCTCACGACTTGTACTTTACTACGAGCAGTACTTC	CASSSRLVLYYEQYF
TRBJ2-3	.	.	TRBV4-3	TGCGCCAGCAGCCAAGACCGGGGTTCTAGGTATACGCAGTATTTT	CASSQDRGSRYTQYF
TRBJ2-7	.	TRBD2	TRBV6-2/TRBV6-3	TGTGCCAGCATCCTAAGTCCCGGGACTAGCGTCTACGAGCAGTACTTC	CASILSPGTSVYEQYF
TRBJ2-5	.	TRBD2	TRBV9	TGTGCCAGCAGCCCGCAAGGGACTAGTCTGGAGACCCAGTACTTC	CASSPQGTSLETQYF
TRBJ2-1	.	TRBD2	TRBV7-6	TGTGCCAGCAGCCTACGACTAGCGCTCGACTCCTACAATGAGCAGTTCTTC	CASSLRLALDSYNEQFF
TRBJ2-1	.	TRBD2	TRBV20-1	TGCAGTGCTAGACGGGGTTCGGCTAGCGGGATTCGAGGATACAATGAGCAGTTCTTC	CSARRGSASGIRGYNEQFF
TRBJ2-1	.	.	TRBV7-4	TGTGCCAGCAGCTTAGCAGTACCCTACAATGAGCAGTTCTTC	CASSLAVPYNEQFF
TRBJ2-7	many	.	TRBV27	TGTGCCAGCAGTTCGACCGGGACGGTAGCCTACGAGCAGTACTTC	CASSSTGTVAYEQYF
TRBJ1-2	.	.	TRBV5-1	TGCGCCAGCAGTAAGGGGACCTCTAACTATGGCTACACCTTC	CASSKGTSNYGYTF
TRBJ1-1	few	TRBD1	TRBV28	TGTGCCAGCAGTTTATTCGGGACAGGGCCTGAAGCTTTCTTT	CASSLFGTGPEAFF
TRBJ1-1	few	.	TRBV20-1	TGCAGTGCTAGGCCTAGGACGGTGAACACTGAAGCTTTCTTT	CSARPRTVNTEAFF
TRBJ1-2	many	.	TRBV6-1	TGTGCCAGCAGTACCCCCGGGACGGAGTATGGCTACACCTTC	CASSTPGTEYGYTF
TRBJ2-1	.	TRBD2	TRBV14	TGTGCCAGCAGCCAAGAACTAGCGGTAAATGAGCAGTTCTTC	CASSQELAVNEQFF
TRBJ2-1	few	.	TRBV7-2	TGTGCCAGCAGCTTTAGGTCAGGGTGGTCCAACTTCTATGAGCAGTTCTTC	CASSFRSGWSNFYEQFF
TRBJ2-7	.	.	TRBV6-1	TGTGCCAGCAGTGAAAATAGGGTTGTATCCTACGAGCAGTACTTC	CASSENRVVSYEQYF
TRBJ2-1	.	TRBD1	TRBV4-3	TGCGCCAGCAGCCAAGATTTTGCCCTTGGGACAGGGGTTTTGAATGAGCAGTTCTTC	CASSQDFALGTGVLNEQFF
TRBJ2-3	many	TRBD1	TRBV7-6	TGTGCCAGCAGCTACGGGACAGGCGGCACAGATACGCAGTATTTT	CASSYGTGGTDTQYF
TRBJ2-1	many	TRBD2	TRBV7-2	TGTGCCAGCAGCTTACTTGGTTTTAGCGGGACCCTCAATGAGCAGTTCTTC	CASSLLGFSGTLNEQFF
TRBJ2-1	few	.	TRBV7-2	TGTGCCAGCAGCTTATTCACTAGCTTGGAGCAGTTCTTC	CASSLFTSLEQFF
TRBJ1-2	few	.	TRBV7-3	TGTGCCAGCAGCCTGGGGGGACCCGGCGGCTACACCTTC	CASSLGGPGGYTF
TRBJ2-1	.	TRBD2	TRBV11-2	TGTGCCAGCAGCCTAGCCCCCGGACTAGCGGGCAATGAGCAGTTCTTC	CASSLAPGLAGNEQFF
TRBJ2-7	.	.	TRBV7-8	TGTGCCAGCAGCTTTGACAGGCCAACTCTCGAGCAGTACTTC	CASSFDRPTLEQYF
TRBJ2-5	many	.	TRBV7-2	TGTGCCAGCAGCTTAAGAACGGGAGCCGAAGAGACCCAGTACTTC	CASSLRTGAEETQYF
TRBJ2-5	many	TRBD2	TRBV7-2	TGTGCCAGCAGCTCGGGAGCGGGAGTCGGAGAGACCCAGTACTTC	CASSSGAGVGETQYF
TRBJ2-4	.	TRBD1	TRBV7-9	TGTGCCAGCAGCCGCGTAGGGACAGCGCTAGCCAAAAACATTCAGTACTTC	CASSRVGTALAKNIQYF
TRBJ1-5	few	.	TRBV19	TGTGCCAGTAGTATAGTCCGAGGACAGAAAAGCAATCAGCCCCAGCATTTT	CASSIVRGQKSNQPQHF
TRBJ1-5	many	.	TRBV7-2	TGTGCCAGCAGCTTTGGACGGTTTCAGCCCCAGCATTTT	CASSFGRFQPQHF
TRBJ2-1	.	.	TRBV5-1	TGCGCCAGCAGCTTAGGGGATGTAACAGGGAATGAGCAGTTCTTC	CASSLGDVTGNEQFF
TRBJ2-7	.	TRBD2	TRBV5-6	TGTGCCAGCAGCTCCGGACTAGCGGTTTGGCGGCAGTACTTC	CASSSGLAVWRQYF